Listed here is a single T cell receptor (beta chain). Participants were aged about 18 to 100 years, lived in 20 to 25 US areas, and enrolled virtually. Within 2 weeks of study entry, exposed participants had contacted a PCR-confirmed or clinician-diagnosed COVID-19 case. The data derive from a study of blood T cell repertoires in COVID-19. Across the whole study: The samples span acute and convalescent COVID-19 from the United States, Italy and Spain.

Data came from immunoSEQ multiplex PCR; TCRdb stores just in-frame clones and leaves some out. This table holds about 180,000 clones, more than 75% found once. The sequence derives from a man aged 60 to 75 who had been exposed to COVID-19. The source material was PBMCs or T cells enriched from blood (not recorded which).

The CDR3 coding sequence is TGTGCCAGCAGTGCGGGACAGGGGGTCAGGCTATCCCTTAACTATGGCTACACCTTC. Translating it yields CASSAGQGVRLSLNYGYTF. This rearrangement joins TRBV2 to TRBJ1-2; 11 nucleotides match TRBD1. This CDR3 has 19 residues. Trimming cost V 4 bases and J 1 base; bases outside gene matches: 14. From germline, CDR1 is SNHLY and CDR2 FYNNEI.